This TCR beta chain derives from a study of vaccination and CD4 T cells after COVID-19. The wider study: Overlapping spike peptides of SARS-CoV-2, HCoV-NL63, HCoV-OC43 and HCoV-229E were used, and cells were stimulated with them.

Treatment given: roughly ten-day PBMC culture with coronavirus spike peptide pools or control peptides (ViraFEST assay). The germline V and J ends were trimmed by 6 bases and 0 bases, with 9 bases remaining between them. CDR3 size: 13 residues. Germline V gene data show CDR1 as MNHEY and CDR2 as SMNVEV (reference sequence). As for this clonotype: Its target is unknown.

The Oncomine TCR Beta short-read assay generated sequence data from the DNA of cultured CD4+ T cells. TCRdb re-derived calls from the PCR reads in MiXCR, one entry per CDR3 protein. The data hold about 20,000 distinct CDR3 sequences, with about 38% observed a single time. The chain uses TRBV27 and TRBJ2-7; tentatively, D is TRBD1 (6 bases). The source was CD4+ T cells from blood, cultured in vitro, collected before SARS-CoV-2 vaccination. This clonotype was obtained from a human donor who received a COVID-19 vaccine. The CDR3 DNA reads as TGTGCCAGCAGCCGGGACAACTCCTACGAGCAGTACTTC. It translates to CASSRDNSYEQYF.